One sample yielded the 16 T cell receptor beta chains listed below, sequenced in a study of CD8 T cells in ankylosing spondylitis. These receptors have no known antigen. TCRdb recomputed calls from the 5' RACE reads with MiXCR, one row per CDR3 protein. The sample holds approximately 400,000 distinct CDR3 sequences; 26% are singletons and the top ten take 0.89%. Study-level points and caveats: Blood from ankylosing spondylitis patients appeared to carry a characteristic roughly 8-variant TCR beta motif.

Input material: blood, either unsorted or a sorted T cell fraction (not recorded which). The receptor source for this set is a male donor with ankylosing spondylitis.

The CDR3 loop is CASSFLSWTTGADTQYF. CDR3 in DNA: TGTGCCAGCAGCTTCCTCTCCTGGACTACCGGGGCAGATACGCAGTATTTT. The V gene is TRBV7-2, the J gene TRBJ2-3; TRBD2 might be the D (6 bases). CDR1 and CDR2 (germline): SGHTA, FQGNSA. V was trimmed by 3 bases and J by 4 bases, leaving 20 bases between them. This CDR3 has 17 residues. Full variable domain (outside the CDR3, taken from reference TRBV7-2 and TRBJ2-3): GAGVSQSPSNKVTEKGKDVELRCDPISGHTALYWYRQSLGQGLEFLIYFQGNSAPDKSGLPSDRFSAERTGGSVSTLTIQRTQQEDSAVYLCASSFLSWTTGADTQYFGPGTRLTVL.

The CDR3 reads CASSLLQGLDTGELFF. DNA for the CDR3: TGCGCCAGCAGCTTGTTGCAGGGGCTTGACACCGGGGAGCTGTTTTTT. The rearrangement joins TRBV5-1 to TRBJ2-2; tentative D call: TRBD1 (6 bases). Trimming cost V 1 base and J 3 bases, with 13 bases left between them. The CDR3 totals 16 residues. The germline gives CDR1 SGHRS, CDR2 YFSETQ.

This chain joins TRBV6-6 and TRBJ2-3; a possible D gene is TRBD2 (5 bases). The CDR3 covers 13 residues. The V end was cut by 8 bases, the J end by 6 bases, with 15 bases between. Germline V gives CDR1 MNHNY, CDR2 SVGAGI (reference sequence). The CDR3 here is CASALRRSDTQYF. In DNA form, the CDR3 reads TGTGCCAGCGCTCTCCGGAGGTCGGATACGCAGTATTTT.

This clonotype was counted between two and nine times. The chain employs TRBV20-1 and TRBJ2-1; 14 nucleotides line up with TRBD2. V trimming: 5 bases; J trimming: 8 bases; junction bases outside the gene matches: 11. The germline V gene has CDR1 DFQATT and CDR2 SNEGSKA (reference sequence). This CDR3 spans 16 amino acids. The CDR3 is CSAATTGTSGRDEQFF. The CDR3 nucleotides read TGCAGTGCTGCGACGACCGGGACTAGCGGGAGAGATGAGCAGTTCTTC.

The J gene is TRBJ2-7, the V gene TRBV7-9; TRBD1 matches 9 bases. CDR1 SEHNR and CDR2 FQNEAQ come from the germline V gene (reference sequence). CDR3 size: 14 residues. V was clipped by 5 bases and J by 3 bases; unmatched bases: 5. In nucleotides, the CDR3 is TGTGCCAGCAGCGGGGAGGACAGGGGCTACGAGCAGTACGTC. Protein product: CASSGEDRGYEQYV.

The chain is built from TRBV5-1 and TRBJ2-3; D unresolved. Trimming removed 0 bases at V and 2 bases at J, with 10 bases between. Looked up from germline, CDR1 is SGHRS and CDR2 is YFSETQ. The CDR3 runs 15 residues. CDR3 protein: CASSLAARFTDTQYF. CDR3 DNA sequence: TGCGCCAGCAGCTTGGCGGCCCGATTCACAGATACGCAGTATTTT.

The table lists this clonotype with a few counts. The chain is built from TRBV5-1 and TRBJ1-5; possible D gene TRBD1, 6 bases. The CDR3 consists of 14 residues. Germline CDR1 SGHRS, CDR2 YFSETQ. Trimming pared 4 bases from V and 5 bases from J, leaving 13 bases between. This CDR3 is CASSDGDTYQPQHF. CDR3 nucleotides: TGCGCCAGCAGCGATGGGGACACCTATCAGCCCCAGCATTTT. The full variable domain, with the rest looked up from reference TRBV5-1 and TRBJ1-5, is KAGVTQTPRYLIKTRGQQVTLSCSPISGHRSVSWYQQTPGQGLQFLFEYFSETQRNKGNFPGRFSGRQFSNSRSEMNVSTLELGDSALYLCASSDGDTYQPQHFGDGTRLSIL.

This clonotype was found once. The DNA of the CDR3 is TGTGCCTGGACCAATGCCGGGACAGGGGAAGAAGCTTTCTTT. Translated, it gives CAWTNAGTGEEAFF. This rearrangement joins TRBV30 to TRBJ1-1; 10 nucleotides agree with TRBD1. This CDR3 contains 14 residues. V shed 4 bases, J shed 8 bases, and the junction held 10 bases outside the gene matches. CDR1 is GTSNPN and CDR2 is SVGIG in the germline V gene (reference sequence).

This clonotype has a handful of counts. The rearrangement uses TRBV7-9 and TRBJ1-1, with a tentative D call TRBD1 (5 bases). Trimming shortened V by 1 base and J by 4 bases, and 10 bases separated the two germline ends. This CDR3 region has 14 residues. Germline CDR1 is SEHNR and CDR2 is FQNEAQ (reference sequence). The CDR3 protein is CASSLVPGPTEAFF. CDR3 in DNA: TGTGCCAGCAGCTTAGTTCCGGGGCCCACTGAAGCTTTCTTT.

The CDR3 reads CASSSGGESSPLHF. The DNA for the CDR3 is TGCGCCAGCAGCTCAGGGGGAGAGAGTTCACCCCTCCACTTT. The chain has TRBV5-1 and TRBJ1-6, with TRBD1 matching over 7 bases. CDR1 SGHRS and CDR2 YFSETQ come from the germline V gene. With V trimmed by 3 bases and J by 9 bases, 6 bases remained unmatched. The CDR3 length is 14 residues.

This chain joins TRBV20-1 and TRBJ2-3; 12 nucleotides agree with TRBD2. J gave up 5 bases and V 2 bases, and 2 bases lay outside the gene matches. In germline, CDR1 is DFQATT, CDR2 SNEGSKA (reference sequence). This CDR3 comprises 14 residues. The CDR3 nucleotides read TGCAGTGCTAGACTGGGACTAGCGGGAGATACGCAGTATTTT. It is translated as CSARLGLAGDTQYF.

The chain has TRBV14 and TRBJ2-6; 7 bases match TRBD1. Germline V gene data show CDR1 as SGHDN and CDR2 as FVKESK. The J segment lost 4 bases and the V segment lost 4 bases, leaving 10 bases of the junction unmatched. This CDR3 comprises 17 residues. CDR3 nucleotide sequence: TGTGCCAGCAGCCCACAGAACAGGGGTGCCGGGGCCAACGTCCTGACTTTC. Translating gives CASSPQNRGAGANVLTF.

The rearrangement joins TRBV12-3 or TRBV12-4 to TRBJ2-6; D unresolved. The CDR3 covers 14 residues. Trimming removed 6 bases at V and 0 bases at J, with 6 bases between. In DNA, the CDR3 is TGTGCCAGCAGGCGAACCTCTGGGGCCAACGTCCTGACTTTC. The encoded protein is CASRRTSGANVLTF.

The chain is built from TRBV5-1 and TRBJ2-7; 7 bases map to TRBD2. There are 14 residues in the CDR3. Germline CDR1 is SGHRS and CDR2 is YFSETQ. With V trimmed by 0 bases and J by 3 bases, 3 bases remained unmatched. CDR3 sequence: CASSLVSGGYEQYF. The CDR3 nucleotides are TGCGCCAGCAGCTTGGTGTCGGGGGGCTACGAGCAGTACTTC.

The V call is TRBV2, the J call TRBJ2-1; the match to TRBD2 covers 13 bases. The CDR3 runs to 14 residues. Germline V gives CDR1 SNHLY, CDR2 FYNNEI. Trimming at V came to 6 bases and at J to 6 bases, leaving 2 bases not matched to a gene. CDR3 sequence: CASSGTSGTNEQFF. For the CDR3, the DNA is TGTGCCAGCAGCGGGACTAGCGGGACCAATGAGCAGTTCTTC.

Only a few counts were recorded for this clonotype. V is TRBV4-2 and J is TRBJ2-1, with no clear D. The CDR3 runs 12 residues. V lost 1 base and J lost 13, with 11 bases in between. CDR1 is LGHNA and CDR2 is YNFKEQ in the germline V gene. The CDR3 bases are TGTGCCAGCAGCCAAGGGGCAGATCCACAGTTCTTC. Translated, it gives CASSQGADPQFF.